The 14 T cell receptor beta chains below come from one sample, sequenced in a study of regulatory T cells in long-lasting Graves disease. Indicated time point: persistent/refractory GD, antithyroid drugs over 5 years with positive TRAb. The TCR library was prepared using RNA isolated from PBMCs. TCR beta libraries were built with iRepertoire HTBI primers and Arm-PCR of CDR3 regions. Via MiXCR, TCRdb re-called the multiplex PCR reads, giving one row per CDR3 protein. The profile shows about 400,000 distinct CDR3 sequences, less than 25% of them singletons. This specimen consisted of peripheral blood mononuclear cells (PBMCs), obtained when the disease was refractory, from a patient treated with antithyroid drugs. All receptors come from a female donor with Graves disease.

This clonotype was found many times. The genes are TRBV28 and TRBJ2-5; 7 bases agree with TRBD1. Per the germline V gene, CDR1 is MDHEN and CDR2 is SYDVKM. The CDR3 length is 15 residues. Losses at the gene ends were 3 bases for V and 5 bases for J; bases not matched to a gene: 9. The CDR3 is CASSFELQGRETQYF. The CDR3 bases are TGTGCCAGCAGTTTTGAACTACAGGGGCGTGAGACCCAGTACTTC. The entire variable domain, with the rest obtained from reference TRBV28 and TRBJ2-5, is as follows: DVKVTQSSRYLVKRTGEKVFLECVQDMDHENMFWYRQDPGLGLRLIYFSYDVKMKEKGDIPEGYSVSREKKERFSLILESASTNQTSMYLCASSFELQGRETQYFGPGTRLLVL.

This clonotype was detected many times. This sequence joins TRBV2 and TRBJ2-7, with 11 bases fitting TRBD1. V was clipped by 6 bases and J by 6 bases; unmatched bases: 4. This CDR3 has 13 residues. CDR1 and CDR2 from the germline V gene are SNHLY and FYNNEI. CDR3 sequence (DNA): TGTGCCAGCAGGGGACAGGGGGTAGGCGAGCAGTACTTC. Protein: CASRGQGVGEQYF.

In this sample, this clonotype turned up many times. CDR3 in DNA: TGTGCCAGCAGGGTAACTAGCTATGCGTACGAGCAGTACTTC. It specifies CASRVTSYAYEQYF. The chain links TRBV28 to TRBJ2-7, with a weak D call TRBD2 (6 bases). Germline values: CDR1 MDHEN, CDR2 SYDVKM. V shed 6 bases and J shed 4 bases, with 16 bases lying between them. CDR3 length equals 14 residues. The full variable domain, rest sourced from reference TRBV28 and TRBJ2-7, is DVKVTQSSRYLVKRTGEKVFLECVQDMDHENMFWYRQDPGLGLRLIYFSYDVKMKEKGDIPEGYSVSREKKERFSLILESASTNQTSMYLCASRVTSYAYEQYFGPGTRLTVT.

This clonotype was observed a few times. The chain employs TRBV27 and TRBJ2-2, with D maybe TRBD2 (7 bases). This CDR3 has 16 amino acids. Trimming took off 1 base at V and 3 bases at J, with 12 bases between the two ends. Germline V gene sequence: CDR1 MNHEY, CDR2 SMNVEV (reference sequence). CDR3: CASSLWGAGDTGELFF. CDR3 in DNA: TGTGCCAGCAGTTTATGGGGGGCGGGGGACACCGGGGAGCTGTTTTTT.

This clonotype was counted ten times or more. The CDR3 region has the DNA TGTGCCAGCCGACCCGGCGAATACACCGGGGAGCTGTTTTTT. It encodes CASRPGEYTGELFF. The rearrangement uses TRBV7-3 and TRBJ2-2, with unresolved D. Germline CDR1 and CDR2: SGHTA and FQGTGA. The CDR3 loop spans 14 amino acids. Trimming removed 8 bases from V and 3 bases from J, with 13 bases in between.

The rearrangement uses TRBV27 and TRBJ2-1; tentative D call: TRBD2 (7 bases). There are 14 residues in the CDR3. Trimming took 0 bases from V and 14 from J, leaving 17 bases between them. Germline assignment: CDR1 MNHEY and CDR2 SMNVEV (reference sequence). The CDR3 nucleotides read TGTGCCAGCAGTTTATCGGTGGCGGGAGAGGGGGAGTTCTTC. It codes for CASSLSVAGEGEFF.

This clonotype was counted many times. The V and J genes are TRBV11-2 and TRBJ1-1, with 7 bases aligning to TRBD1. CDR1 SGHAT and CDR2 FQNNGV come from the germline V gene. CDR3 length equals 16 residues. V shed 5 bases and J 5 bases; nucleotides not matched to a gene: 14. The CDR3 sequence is CASSPYGEGARTEAFF. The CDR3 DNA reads TGTGCCAGCAGCCCGTACGGCGAGGGGGCGAGGACTGAAGCTTTCTTT.

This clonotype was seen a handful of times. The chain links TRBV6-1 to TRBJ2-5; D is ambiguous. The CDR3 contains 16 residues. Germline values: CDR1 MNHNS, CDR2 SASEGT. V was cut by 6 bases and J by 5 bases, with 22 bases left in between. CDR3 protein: CASSRNPQTWLETQYF. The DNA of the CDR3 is TGTGCCAGCAGCAGAAACCCACAGACATGGCTTGAGACCCAGTACTTC.

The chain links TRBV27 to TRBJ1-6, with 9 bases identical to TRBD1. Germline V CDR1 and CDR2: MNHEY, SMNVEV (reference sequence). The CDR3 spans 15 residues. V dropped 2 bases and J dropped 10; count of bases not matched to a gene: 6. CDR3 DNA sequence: TGTGCCAGCAGTTTAAACAGGGGGCGCGGGTCACCCCTCCACTTT. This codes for CASSLNRGRGSPLHF.

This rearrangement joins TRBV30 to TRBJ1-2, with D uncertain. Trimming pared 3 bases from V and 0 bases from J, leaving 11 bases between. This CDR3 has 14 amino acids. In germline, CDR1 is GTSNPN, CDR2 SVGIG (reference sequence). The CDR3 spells CAWSGHSSNYGYTF. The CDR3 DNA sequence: TGTGCCTGGAGCGGTCACAGTTCTAACTATGGCTACACCTTC.

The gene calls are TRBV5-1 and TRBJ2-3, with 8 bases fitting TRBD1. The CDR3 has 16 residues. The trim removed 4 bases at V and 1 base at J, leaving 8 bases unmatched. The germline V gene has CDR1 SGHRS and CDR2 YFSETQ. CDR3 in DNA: TGCGCCAGCAGCCCAACTCCGGGACAGGGCACAGATACGCAGTATTTT. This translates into CASSPTPGQGTDTQYF.

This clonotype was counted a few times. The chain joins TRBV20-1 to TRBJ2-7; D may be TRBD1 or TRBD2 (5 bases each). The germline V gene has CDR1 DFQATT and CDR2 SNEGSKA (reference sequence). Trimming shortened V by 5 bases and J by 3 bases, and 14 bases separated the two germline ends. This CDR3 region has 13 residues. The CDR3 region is CSAQGPRIYEQYF. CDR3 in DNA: TGCAGTGCTCAGGGACCGCGGATCTACGAGCAGTACTTC.

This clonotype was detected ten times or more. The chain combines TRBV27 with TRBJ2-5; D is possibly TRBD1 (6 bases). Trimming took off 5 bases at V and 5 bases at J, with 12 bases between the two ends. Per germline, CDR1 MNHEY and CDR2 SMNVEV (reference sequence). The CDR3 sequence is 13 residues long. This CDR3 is CASSPRRGETQYF. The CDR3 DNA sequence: TGTGCCAGCAGTCCACGCAGGGGCGAGACCCAGTACTTC.

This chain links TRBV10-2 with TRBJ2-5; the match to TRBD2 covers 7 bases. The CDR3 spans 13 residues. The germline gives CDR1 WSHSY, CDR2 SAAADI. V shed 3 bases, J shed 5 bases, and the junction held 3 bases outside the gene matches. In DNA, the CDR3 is TGCGCCAGCAGTGATGGCGGGAGTGAGACCCAGTACTTC. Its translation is CASSDGGSETQYF.